A selection of T cell receptor beta chains follows, all from one sample in a study of cytomegalovirus exposure and HLA in healthy donors. Sequenced by immunoSEQ multiplex PCR; TCRdb stores in-frame clones only, minus some. This sample yields about 110,000 clones, of which 82% are seen a single time; 2% to 3% belongs to the top ten. Sequenced material: PBMCs. These receptors were collected from a man aged 30 to 45 in good health and CMV-seropositive. The CDR3 runs from the conserved cysteine through the conserved F or W. Fields, in order: D gene, V gene, J gene, CDR3 DNA, CDR3 protein. The D gene is left open where the match is weak.

D gene: -; V gene: TRBV19; J gene: TRBJ2-1; CDR3 DNA: TGTGCCAGTAGGGCGGGCAATGAGCAGTTCTTC; CDR3 protein: CASRAGNEQFF
D gene: -; V gene: TRBV2; J gene: TRBJ1-4; CDR3 DNA: TGTGCCAGCAGTTTTGAGGGTGGCAGAAGGAATGAAAAACTGTTTTTT; CDR3 protein: CASSFEGGRRNEKLFF
D gene: -; V gene: TRBV7-9; J gene: TRBJ2-7; CDR3 DNA: TGTTCCAGCAGCTTTACAGGGTCCTCGGACGAGCAGTACTTC; CDR3 protein: CSSSFTGSSDEQYF
D gene: -; V gene: TRBV5-4; J gene: TRBJ2-6; CDR3 DNA: TGTGCCAGCAGCTTGGCCGGGGTCGGCGTCCTGACTTTC; CDR3 protein: CASSLAGVGVLTF
D gene: -; V gene: TRBV21-1; J gene: TRBJ2-3; CDR3 DNA: TGTGCCAGCAGCAATGCTAGTACCCCCGGGACAGTACACCCTACAGATACGCAGTATTTT; CDR3 protein: CASSNASTPGTVHPTDTQYF
D gene: -; V gene: TRBV2; J gene: TRBJ2-5; CDR3 DNA: TGTGCCAGCAGCTACAGGCAAGAGACCCAGTACTTC; CDR3 protein: CASSYRQETQYF
D gene: TRBD2; V gene: TRBV7-9; J gene: TRBJ2-3; CDR3 DNA: TGTGCCAGCAGCCCAGTTAGGGGACTAGCGGGCACAGATACGCAGTATTTT; CDR3 protein: CASSPVRGLAGTDTQYF
D gene: -; V gene: TRBV30; J gene: TRBJ1-5; CDR3 DNA: TGTGCCTGGAACAGGGCTGGGAATCAGCCCCAGCATTTT; CDR3 protein: CAWNRAGNQPQHF
D gene: -; V gene: TRBV5-1; J gene: TRBJ1-2; CDR3 DNA: TGCGCCAGCAGCTTGCAGGGGAATGGGAACTATGGCTACACCTTC; CDR3 protein: CASSLQGNGNYGYTF
D gene: -; V gene: TRBV18; J gene: TRBJ2-5; CDR3 DNA: TGTGCCAGCTCACCACAAACAGAGGGAGAGACCCAGTACTTC; CDR3 protein: CASSPQTEGETQYF
D gene: TRBD2; V gene: TRBV7-2; J gene: TRBJ2-2; CDR3 DNA: TGTGCCAGCAGCTTCGGGAGCGGGGAAGCGAACACCGGGGAGCTGTTTTTT; CDR3 protein: CASSFGSGEANTGELFF
D gene: -; V gene: TRBV10-2; J gene: TRBJ1-4; CDR3 DNA: TGCGCCAGCAGTGACCCGGATGGAGGACGTGAAAAACTGTTTTTT; CDR3 protein: CASSDPDGGREKLFF
D gene: -; V gene: TRBV2; J gene: TRBJ2-4; CDR3 DNA: TGTGCCAGCAGTGAACTCAGCAGGGCCAAAAACATTCAGTACTTC; CDR3 protein: CASSELSRAKNIQYF
D gene: TRBD1; V gene: TRBV7-9; J gene: TRBJ1-6; CDR3 DNA: TGTGCCAGCAGCTTCGGGACAGGACCGGATAATTCACCCCTCCACTTT; CDR3 protein: CASSFGTGPDNSPLHF
D gene: TRBD2; V gene: TRBV19; J gene: TRBJ2-1; CDR3 DNA: TGTGCCAGTAGTATGAAGGGAGGGCGGACAAATGAGCAGTTCTTC; CDR3 protein: CASSMKGGRTNEQFF
D gene: -; V gene: TRBV19; J gene: TRBJ2-5; CDR3 DNA: TGTGCCAGTAGTCGGACACATGTCCAAGAGACCCAGTACTTC; CDR3 protein: CASSRTHVQETQYF